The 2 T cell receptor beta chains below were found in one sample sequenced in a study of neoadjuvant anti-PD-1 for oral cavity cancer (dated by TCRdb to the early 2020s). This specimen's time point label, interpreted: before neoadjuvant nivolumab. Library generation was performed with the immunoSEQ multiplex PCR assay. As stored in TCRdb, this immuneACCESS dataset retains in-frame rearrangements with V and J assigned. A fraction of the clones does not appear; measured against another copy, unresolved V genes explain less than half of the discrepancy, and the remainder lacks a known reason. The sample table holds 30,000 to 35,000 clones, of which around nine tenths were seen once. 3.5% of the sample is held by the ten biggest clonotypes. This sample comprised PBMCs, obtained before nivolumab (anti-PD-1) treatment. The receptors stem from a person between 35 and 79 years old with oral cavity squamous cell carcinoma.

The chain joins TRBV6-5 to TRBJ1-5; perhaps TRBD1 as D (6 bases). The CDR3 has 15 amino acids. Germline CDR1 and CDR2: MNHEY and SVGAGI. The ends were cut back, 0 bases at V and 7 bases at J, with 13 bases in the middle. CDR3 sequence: CASSYSYRAGQPQHF. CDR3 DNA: TGTGCCAGCAGTTACTCGTACAGGGCGGGACAGCCCCAGCATTTT.

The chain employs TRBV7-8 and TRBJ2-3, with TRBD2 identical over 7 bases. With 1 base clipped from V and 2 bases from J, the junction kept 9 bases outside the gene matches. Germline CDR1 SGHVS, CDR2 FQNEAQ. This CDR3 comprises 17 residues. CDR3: CASSLGFLRGITDTQYF. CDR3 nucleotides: TGTGCCAGCAGCTTAGGTTTCTTGCGGGGGATCACAGATACGCAGTATTTT.